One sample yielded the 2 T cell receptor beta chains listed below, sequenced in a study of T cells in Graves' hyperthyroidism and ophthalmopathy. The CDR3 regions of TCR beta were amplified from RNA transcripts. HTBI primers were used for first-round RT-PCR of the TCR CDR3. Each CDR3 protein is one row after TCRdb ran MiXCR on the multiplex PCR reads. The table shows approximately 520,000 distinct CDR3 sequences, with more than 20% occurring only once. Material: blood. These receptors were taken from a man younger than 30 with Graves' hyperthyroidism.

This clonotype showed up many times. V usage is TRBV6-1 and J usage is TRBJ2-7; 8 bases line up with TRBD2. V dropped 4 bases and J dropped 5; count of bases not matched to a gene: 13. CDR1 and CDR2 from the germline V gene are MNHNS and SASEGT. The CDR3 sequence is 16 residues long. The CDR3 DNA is TGTGCCAGCAGTGGCGGAGAGGCTAGCGGGCGTAACGAGCAGTACTTC. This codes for CASSGGEASGRNEQYF.

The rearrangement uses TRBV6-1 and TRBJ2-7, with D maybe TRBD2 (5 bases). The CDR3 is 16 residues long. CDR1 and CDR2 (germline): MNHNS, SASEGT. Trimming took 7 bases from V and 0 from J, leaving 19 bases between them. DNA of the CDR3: TGTGCCAGCACCCTAGTCCCGGGATTATACTCCTACGAGCAGTACTTC. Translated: CASTLVPGLYSYEQYF.